This T cell receptor (beta chain) was identified in a study of T-cell reconstitution after alpha-beta-depleted transplantation in children. Germline values: CDR1 DFQATT, CDR2 SNEGSKA (reference sequence). The trim removed 0 bases at V and 5 bases at J, leaving 6 bases unmatched. The CDR3 runs to 15 residues. The TCRbeta library incorporated unique molecular identifiers. TCRdb re-derived calls from the PCR reads in MiXCR, one entry per CDR3 protein. The table has around 700,000 distinct CDR3 sequences, around 13% seen once; the top ten hold 0.75% to 0.85%. Sample: PBMCs, taken before TCRalphabeta/CD19-depleted stem cell transplant. The rearrangement links TRBV20-1 to TRBJ2-2; 7 bases fit TRBD2. This receptor was taken from a girl aged 2-10 years with congenital amegakaryocytic thrombocytopenia, due to receive a stem cell transplant. The CDR3 loop reads CSARDPGGGTGELFF. CDR3 nucleotide sequence: TGCAGTGCTAGAGATCCGGGAGGTGGGACCGGGGAGCTGTTTTTT.